These T cell receptor beta chains were read from a single sample in a study of technical replicates of blood from a few donors. TCRdb keeps only in-frame clones here, not all; method: immunoSEQ multiplex PCR. The repertoire has 7,500 or so clones, 90% to 96% of them found once; the top ten carry roughly 7.5%. Input material: PBMCs. Every receptor here comes from a human donor in good health. The CDR3 runs from the conserved cysteine through the conserved F or W.

>TRBV5-6
CASSLPKQGIHGYTF
>TRBV19
CASSRDRVNEQFF
>TRBV6-5
CASSYSLQSNQPQHF
>TRBV5-4
CASSWGWGQGNDEQYF
>TRBV27
CASSLGTAPTYEQYF
>TRBV6-4
CASSAFTGELFF
>TRBV7-9
CASSLGYGGGETQYF
>TRBV15
CATSISGRETQYF
>TRBV11-2
CASSWDYYEQYF
>TRBV10-2
CASSATSGYNEQFF
>TRBV7-2
CASSLSRAEQYF
>TRBV29-1
CSDGGGGTEAFF
>TRBV2
CASSTRGETQYF
>TRBV6-1
CASSVARGATNEKLFF
>TRBV29-1
CSVEAVPGANVLTF
>TRBV4-1
CASSQERGSSGNTIYF
>TRBV7-9
CASSTSGGFGLNEKLFF
>TRBV11-2
CASSLAGNTEAFF
>TRBV6-1
CASSERTSGAYNEQFF
>TRBV6-1
CASSELAGDTGELFF
>TRBV11-1
CASSPSGAAISYNEQFF
>TRBV2
CASRTGGPLGYTF
>TRBV5-1
CASSLGLAGFDTQYF
>TRBV5-1
CASAVPDRATYEQYF
>TRBV10-3
CAISETGGSADTQYF
>TRBV9
CASSPRQGTQETQYF
>TRBV28
CASRGTGGQPQHF
>TRBV2
CASSKLAASYNEQFF
>TRBV4-1
CASSQTWTGGNEQFF
>TRBV10-1
CASRSGTSGSNEQFF
>TRBV10-3
CAIGGSGGYTDTQYF
>TRBV30
CAWSAGTTGNTIYF
>TRBV29-1
CSVAAGQTLTGELFF
>TRBV2
CASSRLAGGPGSGELFF
>TRBV28
CASSSSGTSAGELFF
>TRBV6-5
CASSGGTSNEQFF